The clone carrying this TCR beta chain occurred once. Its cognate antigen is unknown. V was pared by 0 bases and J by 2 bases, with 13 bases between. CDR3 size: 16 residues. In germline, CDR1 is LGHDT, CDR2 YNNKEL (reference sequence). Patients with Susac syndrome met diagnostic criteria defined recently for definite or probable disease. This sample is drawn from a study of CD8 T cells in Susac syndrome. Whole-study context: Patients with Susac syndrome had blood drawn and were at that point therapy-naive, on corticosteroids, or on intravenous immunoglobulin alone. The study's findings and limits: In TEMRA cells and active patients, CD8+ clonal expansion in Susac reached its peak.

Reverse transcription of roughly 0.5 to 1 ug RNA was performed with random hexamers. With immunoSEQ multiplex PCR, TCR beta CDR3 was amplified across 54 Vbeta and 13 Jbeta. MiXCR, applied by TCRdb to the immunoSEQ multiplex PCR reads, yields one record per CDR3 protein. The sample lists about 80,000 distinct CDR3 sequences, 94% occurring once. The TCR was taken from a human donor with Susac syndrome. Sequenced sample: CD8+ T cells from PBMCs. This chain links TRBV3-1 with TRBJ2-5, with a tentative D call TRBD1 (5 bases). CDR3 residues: CASSQDFGRAQETQYF. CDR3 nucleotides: TGTGCCAGCAGCCAAGATTTCGGCAGGGCGCAAGAGACCCAGTACTTC.